Presented here are 2 T cell receptor beta chains from one specimen sequenced in a study of human T cells and chemical hapten exposure. Time point in this sample: patch test 1, 2 weeks after DPC sensitization. Treatment meaning: therapeutic diphenylcyclopropenone sensitization with weekly scalp DPC. Someone pulled total RNA out of unfractionated whole blood. TCRdb passed the RACE reads through MiXCR, listing each CDR3 protein once. The sample holds around 57,000 distinct CDR3 sequences, about 10% seen once. Sequencing used whole blood, obtained in connection with sensitization to the hapten diphenylcyclopropenone (DPC). These receptors were obtained from a middle-aged woman with alopecia areata. Some clones in this sample may be carry-over from other donors' samples.

V and J are TRBV10-3 and TRBJ2-6; perhaps TRBD1 as D (6 bases). Trimming pared 6 bases from V and 1 base from J, leaving 22 bases between. Germline V gene data show CDR1 as ENHRY and CDR2 as SYGVKD. The CDR3 runs 19 residues. For the CDR3, the DNA is TGTGCCATCAGGGAGATGGACAGTACCTCATATTCTGGGGCCAACGTCCTGACTTTC. Encoded protein: CAIREMDSTSYSGANVLTF.

This clonotype was seen more than once but under ten times. The chain couples TRBV7-6 to TRBJ2-1; possible D gene TRBD2, 6 bases. Trimming removed 3 bases at V and 3 bases at J, with 12 bases between. Germline V CDR1 and CDR2: SGHVS, FNYEAQ. This CDR3 has 15 residues. The CDR3 loop is CASSLSLALYNEQFF. As DNA, the CDR3 is TGTGCCAGCAGCTTGTCCCTAGCGCTCTACAATGAGCAGTTCTTC.